What follows is one TCR beta chain and its context. The sample comes from a study of blood T cell repertoires in COVID-19. For the study at large: Acute-phase and convalescent COVID-19 samples originated in the United States, Italy and Spain. PBMCs, B-cell-depleted T cells, or T cells were the source of the cDNA or gDNA that made up the material.

Authors' data handling: Cell counts per sample came from amplifying reference gene primers. Some clones are missing from TCRdb's copy, which holds only in-frame ones; the method was immunoSEQ multiplex PCR. Clonal size and the V and J genes are those of that table, whereas D and trimming came from the DNA. The sample has a few hundred thousand clones, approximately 80% seen once. This CDR3 has 16 amino acids. The germline CDR1 and CDR2 sequences are MNHEY and SVGAGI. The V and J ends lost 0 bases and 0 bases respectively, with 12 bases between them. Specimen: peripheral blood. The receptor was isolated from a man aged 55-75 years with acute or convalescent COVID-19. The chain has TRBV6-5 and TRBJ2-7; perhaps TRBD2 as D (6 bases). Here the CDR3 DNA reads TGTGCCAGCAGTTACTCGATCGGGAGCGACTCCTACGAGCAGTACTTC. It encodes CASSYSIGSDSYEQYF.